This T cell receptor (beta chain) was sequenced in a study of technical replicates of blood from a handful of donors. J lost 2 bases, V lost 0 bases, and 12 bases had no gene match. CDR3 length: 18 amino acids. Germline CDR1 reads LGHNT; CDR2 reads FRNRAP. Assay: immunoSEQ multiplex PCR; the TCRdb copy retains only in-frame clones and omits some. The sample includes 100,000 or so clones, roughly 95% of them seen just once. The receptor was derived from a human donor in good health. V and J are TRBV12-5 and TRBJ1-1; 7 nucleotides line up with TRBD1. Input material: T cells isolated from PBMCs. The CDR3 DNA follows: TGTGCTAGTGGTTTGGTGACGACAGGGATCGGGATCAACACTGAAGCTTTCTTT. The encoded protein is CASGLVTTGIGINTEAFF.